This section outlines one T cell receptor beta chain sequence together with its context. Its antigen is not yet known. No base quality information exists; no much larger clone differs at one position. The cohort comprised fewer than 700 healthy bone marrow donors. All cohort members were sampled while nominally healthy, although unrecorded immune exposures were likely present. The donor was CMV seropositive and was included in the group of some 290 seropositive cohort members. Each donor provided a peripheral blood sample, and peripheral blood mononuclear cells were used for TCR beta sequencing. Genomic DNA extraction from the blood cell samples was performed with the Qiagen DNeasy Blood Extraction Kit. The germline V gene (reference sequence) sets CDR1 to LNHDA and CDR2 to SQIVND. V loses 3 bases of germline sequence and J loses 7 bases, and the interval between the two ends is 16 bases. Reading from cysteine to phenylalanine, the CDR3 counts 15 amino acids. Only the CDR3 DNA stays, 45 bases, in frame from base 1.

The sample belongs to a study of cytomegalovirus exposure and HLA in healthy donors (dated by TCRdb to 2016 to 2017). Regarding the complete study: An earlier analysis of approximately 640 of the donors reported about 250 Gb of sequence data and approximately 110 million unique TCR beta sequences from about 179 million T cells. Roughly 300 gigabases of sequencing data and approximately 85 million unique TCR sequences were included in an early release covering about 620 HLA-typed donors. Of the roughly 400 genotyped donors, 65% to 90% fell in the genetic ancestry cluster associated with self-reported Caucasian donors. The study aimed to test whether cataloging public T cell receptors could reveal signatures of past pathogen exposure. Using immunosequencing, the study profiled T cell repertoires from some 670 subjects and related those repertoires to cytomegalovirus serostatus. Besides the first cohort of some 670 subjects, a separate validation cohort made up of over 95 different subjects was used. To predict cytomegalovirus infection status, the study combined high-throughput TCR immunosequencing, statistical association of individual TCRs with disease status, and machine learning. A later analysis re-analyzed previously published TCR beta repertoires from 666 donors and added high-resolution HLA genotyping to study TCR occurrence patterns. Rather than drawing on any new phenotypic data, the later analysis identified candidate immune exposures from TCR beta sequences and the way those sequences occurred across donors. To decide whether each TCR beta V gene segment behaved as functional or pseudogenic, an earlier analysis of fewer than 750 of the donors relied on high-throughput TCR beta sequencing. Alongside the repertoire data, information on donor age, sex, ethnicity and CMV serostatus was compiled. In a later genetic analysis, genome-wide SNP genotypes for about 60% of the 666 donors were used, and that subset was treated as a discovery cohort. Every repertoire in the discovery cohort had been generated on one and the same sequencing platform. Class I and class II HLA loci were covered by the typing at four-digit resolution. Typing coverage varied by locus: about 629-640 donors for A, B, C, DRB1 and DQB1; about 520 for DQA1; about 590 for DPA1; roughly 470 for DPB1. Roughly 5 DR-DQ haplotypes were handled as single units for association and clustering, since linkage in the cohort was strong. Among some 410 genotyped donors of the cohort, an average of around 240,000 unique TCR beta nucleotide sequences were sequenced per donor, around 20% of them non-productive.

Broad study findings and their caveats: Because HLA typing was unavailable for some donors at each locus, only the typed subset was used in association tests. The authors suggested that the approach could potentially be generalized to other disease states and immunological phenotypes. The study listed 150 to 200 TCR beta chains as associated with cytomegalovirus. This cohort had only TCR beta chains sequenced, and the lack of alpha or paired-chain data limited which features could be detected. Linkage disequilibrium might explain the correlated functional status among segregating V segments, but an unknown experimental factor could not be ruled out. In an earlier analysis of about 600 of the donors, most TCR beta V segments appeared in productive rearrangements about 87% or about 30% of the time, broadly matching IMGT annotations. The earlier analysis of approximately 540 of the donors excluded about 16 rarely observed V segments, including chromosome 9 orphons, because counts were too low. A later analysis found that HLA-associated TCR beta chains were more clonally expanded and had lower generation probabilities than equally common non-associated chains. In both the original and validation cohorts, the classifier was reported to diagnose cytomegalovirus status with high specificity and sensitivity. A further reported finding was that TCR beta sequences accurately predicted the HLA-A and HLA-B alleles for most subjects in the first cohort. According to a later analysis, TCR association rates differed among HLA loci, with DRB1 alleles showing the most associated TCRs and HLA-C alleles showing the fewest. A cluster of highly shared sequence variants was judged likely to represent a technical artifact of the sequencing pipeline. Compared with the roughly 670-donor mean, donors in an Asian-associated ancestry cluster had fewer N-insertions in productive TCRs, according to a later genetic analysis. Strong co-occurrence of HLA alleles, especially DR and DQ, made assigning TCR associations to individual alleles difficult. Most CMV-associated TCR beta chains appeared to be HLA-restricted in a later analysis, and the HLA associations seemed to be driven largely by CMV exposure. V-gene and J-gene trimming of TCR beta chains was associated with a missense DCLRE1C variant in a later genetic analysis, and the association was replicated in an independent cohort. In a later analysis, several top co-occurrence clusters were reported to appear linked to parvovirus B19, influenza, CMV and Epstein-Barr virus. The presence/absence analyses assumed that sequencing depth was roughly uniform across donors, and that assumption may not be true. CMV serostatus was the only immune exposure information available for the cohort. Most TCR sequences were observed very rarely across donors, whereas some public TCRs were present in many individuals. A few of the identified cytomegalovirus-associated TCR beta chains were confirmed in vitro to be specific for cytomegalovirus antigens. Specific HLA alleles were associated with some 15,000 TCR beta sequences at a false discovery rate of 0.05 in a later analysis. Some IMGT-functional V segments, including TRBV6-2 and TRBV6-3, could not be distinguished by the 87-base-pair reads and were therefore excluded.

Library method: the immunoSEQ multiplex PCR assay. For the multiplex PCR, a mixture combining 60 forward primers for TCR Vbeta segments and 13 reverse primers for TCR Jbeta segments was used. Amplification of the CDR3 region of rearranged TCR beta genes was performed with a multiplex PCR assay on genomic DNA. The amplified TCR beta libraries were sequenced on the Illumina HiSeq System as 87-base-pair reads. In the paper's pipeline: A later analysis counted 75 million to 100 million unique TCR beta chains across the 666 repertoires, and roughly 10 million of these chains were shared by at least two donors. Raw reads were error-corrected and collapsed into unique sequences with a nearest-neighbor algorithm that merged closely related sequences to remove PCR and sequencing errors. CDR3 sequences were aligned to IMGT reference sequences to assign V, D and J gene segments. For a sequence to be retained, at least a six-nucleotide match to both a V gene segment and a J gene segment was required. Rearrangements were called productive when the CDR3 lacked stop codons and stayed in frame with V and J; all others were non-productive. Following IMGT convention, CDR3 was defined as the stretch from the second conserved V-encoded cysteine to the conserved J-encoded phenylalanine. The earlier analysis of some 580 of the donors excluded any sequence lacking an unambiguous match to a single V gene segment. An earlier analysis of 587 of the donors classified V segments as functional when productive rearrangements were above 56.7% and as segregating when the standard deviation between donors was above 5%. A statistical classification framework was built to diagnose cytomegalovirus status from the catalog of TCR beta chain sequences. In a later analysis, TCR nucleotide sequences were compared against IMGT/GENE-DB human TR gene sequences so that V and J genes could be assigned. In a later analysis, CDR3 sequences and most-parsimonious VDJ recombination scenarios were assigned using the TCRdist pipeline. A later analysis defined each TCR beta chain by its CDR3 amino acid sequence plus V-gene family, and excluded reads lacking a unique V-gene family. In a later analysis, 550 to 650 highly shared, low-generation-probability nucleotide sequences were removed to address suspected cross-contamination and a sequencing artifact. A later analysis calculated a clonal expansion index for each public chain from normalized within-repertoire ranks of inferred template counts. A later analysis computed generation probabilities with a VDJ recombination model fitted to out-of-frame rearrangements, and checked the results against IGoR. A later analysis scored TCR-TCR, TCR-HLA and TCR-CMV co-occurrence with hypergeometric tests, applying a repertoire-size bias correction to TCR pairs. To estimate false discovery rates, a later analysis permuted the HLA or CMV assignments 20 times. In a later analysis, co-occurring TCRs were grouped with DBSCAN, and TCRdist sequence similarity was added when clustering was performed within HLA-allele-positive subsets. Repertoires with fewer than 30,000 or more than 120,000 public chains were left out of co-occurrence clustering, as were about five repertoires with anomalous nucleotide sharing. The table comes from immuneACCESS by way of TCRdb, which keeps in-frame sequences with V and J called. Part of the clones is missing from these tables; in studies checked, under half for an unresolved V gene and the rest for unknown reasons. The D gene and trimming were derived from the DNA, and the V and J assignments and clone size from that table. This sample lists around 94,000 clones; approximately 76% were detected once. The ten largest make up roughly 19% of the sample.

This TCR was recovered from a woman aged 60-70 years in good health and CMV-seropositive. The V and J genes are TRBV19 and TRBJ1-5; the D gene is not confidently resolved. The sample was PBMCs. The CDR3 region has the sequence CASSMNPPGAQPQHF. In nucleotide form, the sequence is TGTGCCAGTAGTATGAATCCGCCAGGCGCACAGCCCCAGCATTTT.